The present TCR beta chain was sequenced within a study of shared T cell receptors in the human thymus. Germline V CDR1 and CDR2: MDHEN, SYDVKM. The trim removed 5 bases at V and 7 bases at J, leaving 5 bases unmatched. The CDR3 is 14 amino acids. Only in-frame clones appear in the TCRdb table, and some are missing; sequencing was by immunoSEQ multiplex PCR. The table includes around 730,000 clones, 70% to 90% detected once. These data were also filed under a second study, of human thymus T cells. That study reports: In corrective heart surgery, resections were taken, and these provided the thymus tissue. Thymic and blood repertoires showed apparently biased V and J gene usage. Related research has reported that thymic repertoires overlap highly among unrelated individuals.

Sequencing input: thymocytes. The rearrangement uses TRBV28 and TRBJ1-5; 10 bases fit TRBD1. This TCR came from a girl less than two years old with a congenital heart defect. The CDR3 loop is CASSPGDRGQPQHF. The CDR3 bases are TGTGCCAGCAGTCCGGGGGACAGGGGACAGCCCCAGCATTTT.